This T cell receptor beta chain was retrieved from a study of blood T cell repertoires in COVID-19. Germline-derived CDR1 and CDR2 are SNHLY and FYNNEI. The V and J ends lost 8 bases and 3 bases, in that order; junction bases with no gene match: 8. The CDR3 consists of 14 residues. Sequenced by immunoSEQ multiplex PCR; TCRdb stores in-frame clones only, minus some. Of 350,000 or so clones detected, more than 85% appear once; the ten largest clones hold about 0.93%. The specimen was PBMCs or T cells enriched from blood (not recorded which). The clonotype was recovered from a woman in her 30s who had recovered from COVID-19. V usage is TRBV2 and J usage is TRBJ1-2; 8 bases are shared with TRBD1. The CDR3 protein is CASCRAGGDYGYTF. The CDR3 bases are TGTGCCAGCTGCAGAGCAGGGGGCGACTATGGCTACACCTTC.